This T cell receptor beta chain was identified during a study of vaccination effects on CD4 cells after COVID-19. Study-wide results and caveats: Of the vaccine-induced clones from healthy vaccinees, merely 1 of 255 recognized common cold coronaviruses as well.

Germline V gene lookup returns CDR1 KGHSH and CDR2 LQKENI. Trimming pared 1 base from V and 3 bases from J, leaving 6 bases between. This CDR3 is 14 amino acids long. As regards this clone: Its cognate antigen is unknown.

The table came from immunoSEQ multiplex PCR; TCRdb's copy has only in-frame clones and leaves some out. The table shows 55,000 or so clones, with approximately 70% occurring only once. Before any sequencing was done, the ViraFEST assay used viral peptide pools to expand antigen-specific CD4+ T cells. Isolating CD4+ T cells followed ten to eleven days of culture. Neither prior SARS-CoV-2 infection nor positive nucleocapsid antibodies were present in the vaccine recipients. Half the medium was replaced with IL-2 medium on days 3 and 7. The sequencing here drew on CD4+ T cells from PBMCs cultured with SARS-CoV-2 spike peptides, taken before COVID-19 vaccination. The receptor comes from a human donor who received a COVID-19 vaccine. This rearrangement joins TRBV18 to TRBJ1-4; no firm D call. This chain's CDR3 is CASSPRTSNEKLFF. CDR3 DNA sequence: TGTGCCAGCTCACCACGCACCTCTAATGAAAAACTGTTTTTT.